These T cell receptor beta chains were read from a single sample in a study of shared clonotypes between healthy human individuals. Sequencing was performed with immunoSEQ multiplex PCR; in TCRdb, only in-frame clones are kept and a portion is missing. This sample yields approximately 2,300,000 clones, of which just under 95% are seen a single time; 0.37% belongs to the top ten. Sequencing input: naive CD4+ T cells from PBMCs. These receptors originate from a man younger than 30 in good health. Some clones in this sample may be carry-over from other donors' samples. The conserved cysteine and the conserved F or W are not part of the CDR3 here. Each record gives: V gene, CDR3 protein.

TRBV6-5	ASRRGTVSEQY
TRBV5-4	ASSSSGRQFYGYT
TRBV28	ASSLGGQGGEKLF
TRBV7-2	ASSLTGQTYEQY
TRBV5-1	ASSLAGTGSRTDTQY
TRBV7-9	ASTFGRGQAETQY
TRBV7-2	ASSLAEAQNTEAF
TRBV9	ASSVGSGKETQY
TRBV27	ASSLRLRSGRSYEQY
TRBV30	AWASGPFYEQY
TRBV18	ASAQTGASGNTIY
TRBV18	ASSPTQVENTEAF
TRBV7-2	ASSPWGVGTGNTIY
TRBV7-3	ASSPSAGGWVEQF
TRBV2	ASSEGRENTEAF
TRBV25-1	ASTSRAGTDTQY
TRBV6-1	ASRNRASQETQY
TRBV5-1	ASSLQGLQETQY
TRBV7-8	ASSLGNYGYT
TRBV27	ASSSNREQNTEAF
TRBV9	ASSPSGADTQY
TRBV29-1	SVGRGQETQY
TRBV7-9	ASSPPGGGWNTEAF
TRBV4-2	ASSQVYGGGRDTDTQY
TRBV10-3	AISEGSRSKLALRDYGYT
TRBV6-1	ASSGDRGRNTIY
TRBV23-1	ASSQCIDRYSNQPQH
TRBV14	ASSQTLLASTEKLF
TRBV27	ASTGSGVGNTEAF
TRBV6-1	ASKGGTLETQY
TRBV19	ASSIVNTGELF
TRBV18	ASSREGSYNSPLH
TRBV5-1	ASSWTGPSEETQY
TRBV28	ASKTGTSGYEQY
TRBV6-6	ASSYSQTNTGELF
TRBV13	ASSLKRRYEQY
TRBV15	ATSRGLDARSYEQY
TRBV14	ASSVIGREGRHEQF
TRBV6-9	ASSSAVSYNEQF
TRBV28	ASSLPGLAGVSSTDTQY
TRBV6-1	ASSESWGPGNTIY
TRBV4-2	ASSQDWGRPSYEQY
TRBV25-1	ASSDPRAGGTEAF
TRBV11-2	ASSPRLPAGTKNYEQY
TRBV28	ASSPGRSYEQY
TRBV2	ASSKSRDRPLNYGYT
TRBV7-9	PAGDSGANVLT